These 21 T cell receptor beta chains came from one sample sequenced in a study of T cells in Graves' hyperthyroidism and ophthalmopathy. Authors of the study amplified TCR beta CDR3 regions from RNA transcripts. The HTBI set primed first-round TCR CDR3 RT-PCR. TCRdb processed the multiplex PCR reads anew with MiXCR; each CDR3 protein has one entry. The data contain about 600,000 distinct CDR3 sequences, roughly 16% of them singletons. Sequenced material: blood. The receptors originated from a woman in her forties with Graves' ophthalmopathy.

The chain employs TRBV20-1 and TRBJ2-1; the D is unclear. The germline V gene has CDR1 DFQATT and CDR2 SNEGSKA (reference sequence). CDR3 length: 14 residues. V was trimmed by 6 bases and J by 1 base, leaving 13 bases between them. The CDR3 region is CSASPSLSYNEQFF. The DNA of the CDR3 is TGCAGTGCAAGCCCCTCTTTGTCCTACAATGAGCAGTTCTTC.

This clonotype was observed at least ten times. The chain is built from TRBV11-2 and TRBJ2-5; D tentatively fits TRBD1 or TRBD2 (6 bases each). The ends were cut back, 4 bases at V and 1 base at J, with 22 bases in the middle. The CDR3 spans 18 residues. Germline-derived CDR1 and CDR2 are SGHAT and FQNNGV. The chain's CDR3 is CASSSFGGLGGGQETQYF. The CDR3 DNA reads TGTGCCAGCAGCTCCTTCGGGGGCCTCGGTGGGGGCCAAGAGACCCAGTACTTC.

This clonotype was recorded at least ten times. V usage is TRBV30 and J usage is TRBJ2-7; the D call may be TRBD1 or TRBD2 (6 bases each). The germline V gene encodes CDR1 GTSNPN and CDR2 SVGIG (reference sequence). The V gene lost 6 bases and the J gene lost 3 bases, with 21 bases spanning the gap. This CDR3 is 15 amino acids long. The DNA of the CDR3 is TGTGCCTGCCTTCCCCGCGCGGGACAAAACTACGAGCAGTACTTC. Amino acids: CACLPRAGQNYEQYF.

At least ten counts were recorded for this clonotype. The chain has TRBV3-1 and TRBJ2-7; D unclear. V lost 0 bases to trimming and J lost 0 bases, with 9 bases between them. The germline CDR1 and CDR2 sequences are LGHDT and YNNKEL (reference sequence). The CDR3 loop spans 15 amino acids. In DNA, the CDR3 is TGTGCCAGCAGCCAAGATTGGCGAAGCTCCTACGAGCAGTACTTC. Encoded protein: CASSQDWRSSYEQYF.

This clonotype has ten or more counts. V gene TRBV7-8 combines with J gene TRBJ2-1; TRBD2 matches at 7 bases. The J segment lost 9 bases and the V segment lost 2 bases, leaving 1 base of the junction unmatched. This CDR3 has 12 amino acids. Germline V gives CDR1 SGHVS, CDR2 FQNEAQ. For the CDR3, the DNA is TGTGCCAGCAGCTTATGGGAGGGTGAGCAGTTCTTC. Amino acids: CASSLWEGEQFF.

CDR3 bases: TGTGCCAGCAGTTACTCGACACCCTCCTACGAGCAGTACTTC. Amino acids: CASSYSTPSYEQYF. This sequence joins TRBV6-5 and TRBJ2-7; no clear D gene. The V end was cut by 0 bases, the J end by 0 bases, with 6 bases between. Looked up from germline, CDR1 is MNHEY and CDR2 is SVGAGI. This CDR3 is 14 amino acids long.

This clonotype appeared a few times. This sequence joins TRBV19 and TRBJ2-1, with 9 bases aligning to TRBD2. The V segment lost 5 bases and the J segment 4 bases; nucleotides outside the gene matches: 6. Germline V CDR1 and CDR2: LNHDA, SQIVND (reference sequence). The CDR3 is 15 residues long. In DNA form, the CDR3 reads TGTGCCAGTAGTCCCGCTAGCGGGAATTACAATGAGCAGTTCTTC. This translates into CASSPASGNYNEQFF.

This clonotype has a count of ten or more. The rearrangement links TRBV28 to TRBJ2-1; 13 bases agree with TRBD2. V gave up 3 bases and J gave up 5 bases; unmatched junction bases: 10. CDR1 MDHEN and CDR2 SYDVKM come from the germline V gene. This CDR3 spans 18 amino acids. The CDR3 region has the DNA TGTGCCAGCAGTTTGGACAAAGAGGGACTAGCGGGGCACAATGAGCAGTTCTTC. Its protein is CASSLDKEGLAGHNEQFF.

This clonotype has ten or more counts. J is TRBJ1-2 and V is TRBV20-1; D is unclear. Per germline, CDR1 DFQATT and CDR2 SNEGSKA (reference sequence). Trimming took off 0 bases at V and 3 bases at J, with 20 bases between the two ends. The length of the CDR3 is 17 residues. CDR3 sequence reads: CSARDERGVGWDYGYTF. The CDR3 nucleotides read TGCAGTGCTAGAGATGAGCGCGGAGTAGGGTGGGACTATGGCTACACCTTC.

This clonotype turned up a few times. A much larger clone differs by one base, so this may be a read error. This sequence joins TRBV3-1 and TRBJ2-5; TRBD1 matches 11 bases. The CDR3 is 15 residues long. Germline-derived CDR1 and CDR2 are LGHDT and YNNKEL (reference sequence). DNA of the CDR3: TGTGCCAGCAACCAAACGGACAGGGGGCGGGGGACCCAGTACTTC. This encodes CASNQTDRGRGTQYF.

This clonotype was found a few times. In DNA form, the CDR3 reads TGTGCCAGCAGTCCGTCTGTTCAGGTTAATTCACCCCTCCACTTT. Its protein is CASSPSVQVNSPLHF. The J gene is TRBJ1-6, the V gene TRBV6-1, with D hard to call. Trimming removed 5 bases from V and 6 bases from J, with 14 bases in between. The germline CDR1 and CDR2 sequences are MNHNS and SASEGT. This CDR3 has 15 amino acids.

Many counts were recorded for this clonotype. The chain joins TRBV13 to TRBJ1-1; D is possibly TRBD1 (5 bases). The CDR3 contains 11 residues. V lost 5 bases to trimming and J lost 6 bases, with 7 bases between them. Per the germline V gene, CDR1 is PRHDT and CDR2 is FYEKMQ (reference sequence). The CDR3 is CASSGGAEAFF. The CDR3 DNA sequence: TGTGCCAGCAGCGGGGGGGCTGAAGCTTTCTTT.

This clonotype showed up just a few times. The V call is TRBV5-1, the J call TRBJ2-3; 10 nucleotides match TRBD2. Germline CDR1 and CDR2: SGHRS and YFSETQ. CDR3 length: 16 residues. The trim removed 2 bases at V and 3 bases at J, leaving 6 bases unmatched. The CDR3 loop reads CASSLGLAAETDTQYF. The CDR3 bases are TGCGCCAGCAGCTTAGGACTAGCGGCCGAGACAGATACGCAGTATTTT. The full variable domain, with the rest looked up from reference TRBV5-1 and TRBJ2-3, is KAGVTQTPRYLIKTRGQQVTLSCSPISGHRSVSWYQQTPGQGLQFLFEYFSETQRNKGNFPGRFSGRQFSNSRSEMNVSTLELGDSALYLCASSLGLAAETDTQYFGPGTRLTVL.

Ten or more counts support this clonotype. The chain recombines TRBV2 with TRBJ2-5; D not certain. Germline V lookup: CDR1 SNHLY, CDR2 FYNNEI. V was trimmed by 1 base and J by 0 bases, leaving 9 bases between them. The length of the CDR3 is 15 residues. As DNA, the CDR3 is TGTGCCAGCAGTGAAGTAGGGCTGAACCAAGAGACCCAGTACTTC. Its translation: CASSEVGLNQETQYF.

This clonotype has only a few counts. The J gene is TRBJ1-2, the V gene TRBV6-1, with D uncertain. The germline gives CDR1 MNHNS, CDR2 SASEGT. This CDR3 has 14 amino acids. Trimming took 7 bases from V and 6 from J, leaving 18 bases between them. The CDR3 spells CASKSSLVGDGYTF. The CDR3 nucleotides are TGTGCCAGCAAGAGCTCACTCGTCGGGGATGGCTACACCTTC.

This clonotype was picked up many times. The chain employs TRBV6-1 and TRBJ2-7; tentatively, D is TRBD1 (6 bases). Trimming stripped 7 bases from V and 6 bases from J, with 16 bases between. The germline gives CDR1 MNHNS, CDR2 SASEGT. The CDR3 runs to 13 residues. The CDR3 spells CASTRGEVGEQYF. The CDR3, as DNA: TGTGCCAGCACCAGGGGTGAGGTTGGCGAGCAGTACTTC.

This clonotype showed up many times. The gene calls are TRBV11-3 and TRBJ2-3, with D unclear. CDR3 length equals 15 residues. Germline assignment: CDR1 SGHNT and CDR2 YENEEA. Trimming removed 0 bases at V and 4 bases at J, with 11 bases between. The CDR3 spells CASSLEGRPADTQYF. CDR3 in DNA: TGTGCCAGCAGCTTAGAGGGCAGGCCCGCAGATACGCAGTATTTT.

This clonotype was counted ten times or more. The chain uses TRBV11-1 and TRBJ1-2; TRBD1 aligns across 7 bases. The CDR3 totals 13 residues. Germline CDR1 SGHAT, CDR2 FQDESV (reference sequence). J was trimmed by 4 bases and V by 4 bases; bases with no gene match: 3. CDR3 in amino acids: CASSSTGPYGYTF. CDR3 nucleotide sequence: TGTGCCAGCAGCTCGACAGGGCCCTATGGCTACACCTTC.

The sample holds many counts of this clonotype. This sequence joins TRBV3-1 and TRBJ2-3; D is tentatively TRBD1 or TRBD2 (6 bases each). This CDR3 contains 14 residues. V lost 0 bases and J 6 bases, leaving 10 bases between the germline ends. Per germline, CDR1 LGHDT and CDR2 YNNKEL (reference sequence). The CDR3 DNA is TGTGCCAGCAGCCAAGATGGGGGGCGCGATACGCAGTATTTT. This translates into CASSQDGGRDTQYF.

This rearrangement joins TRBV6-2 or TRBV6-3 to TRBJ2-7; either TRBD1 or TRBD2 may supply D (5 bases each). CDR1 is MNHEY, CDR2 SVGEGT, per germline. V lost 5 bases to trimming and J lost 5 bases, with 16 bases between them. The CDR3 sequence is 14 residues long. The CDR3 spells CASSLSGGWDEQYF. CDR3 DNA: TGTGCCAGCAGTCTTAGTGGGGGTTGGGACGAGCAGTACTTC.

J is TRBJ2-2 and V is TRBV19; the match to TRBD1 covers 10 bases. There are 14 residues in the CDR3. Germline values: CDR1 LNHDA, CDR2 SQIVND (reference sequence). With V trimmed by 10 bases and J by 4 bases, 6 bases remained unmatched. This CDR3 is CATTGTGVTGELFF. The CDR3 DNA reads as TGTGCCACTACTGGGACAGGGGTCACCGGGGAGCTGTTTTTT.